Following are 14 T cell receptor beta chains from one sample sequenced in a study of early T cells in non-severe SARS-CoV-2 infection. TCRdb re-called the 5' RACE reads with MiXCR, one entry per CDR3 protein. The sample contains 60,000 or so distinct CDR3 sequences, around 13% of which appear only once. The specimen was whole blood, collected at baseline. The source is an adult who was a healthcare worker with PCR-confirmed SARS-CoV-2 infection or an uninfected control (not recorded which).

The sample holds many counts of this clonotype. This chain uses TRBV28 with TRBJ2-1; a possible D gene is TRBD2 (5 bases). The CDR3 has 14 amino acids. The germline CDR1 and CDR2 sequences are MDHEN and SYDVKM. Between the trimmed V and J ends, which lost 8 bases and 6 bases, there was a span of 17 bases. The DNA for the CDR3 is TGTGCCAGCCGTGGGCTAGCTGACCCCAATGAGCAGTTCTTC. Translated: CASRGLADPNEQFF.

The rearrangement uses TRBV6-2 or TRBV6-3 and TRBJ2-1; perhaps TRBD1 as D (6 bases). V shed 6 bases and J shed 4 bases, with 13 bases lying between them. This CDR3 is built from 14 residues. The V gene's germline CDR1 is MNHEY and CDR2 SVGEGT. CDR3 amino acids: CASRIPGQYNEQFF. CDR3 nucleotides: TGTGCCAGCAGAATACCGGGACAATACAATGAGCAGTTCTTC.

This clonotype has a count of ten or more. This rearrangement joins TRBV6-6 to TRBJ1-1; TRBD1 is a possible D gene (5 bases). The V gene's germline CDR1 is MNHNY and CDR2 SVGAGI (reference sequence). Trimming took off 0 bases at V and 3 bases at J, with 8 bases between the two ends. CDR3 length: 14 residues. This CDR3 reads CASSYSSGDTEAFF. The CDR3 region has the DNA TGTGCCAGCAGTTACTCGTCGGGGGACACTGAAGCTTTCTTT.

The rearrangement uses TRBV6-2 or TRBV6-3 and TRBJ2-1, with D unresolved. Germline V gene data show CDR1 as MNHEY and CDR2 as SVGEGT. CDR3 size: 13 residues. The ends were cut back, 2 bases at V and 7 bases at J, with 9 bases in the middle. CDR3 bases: TGTGCCAGCAGTTACCAACCCGGGAATGAGCAGTTCTTC. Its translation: CASSYQPGNEQFF.

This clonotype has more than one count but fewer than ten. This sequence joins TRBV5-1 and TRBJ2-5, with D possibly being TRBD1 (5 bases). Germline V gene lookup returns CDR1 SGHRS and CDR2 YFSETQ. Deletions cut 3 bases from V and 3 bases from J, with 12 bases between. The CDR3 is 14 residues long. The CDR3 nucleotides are TGCGCCAGCAGCTGGCAGGGTAACGAAGAGACCCAGTACTTC. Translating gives CASSWQGNEETQYF.

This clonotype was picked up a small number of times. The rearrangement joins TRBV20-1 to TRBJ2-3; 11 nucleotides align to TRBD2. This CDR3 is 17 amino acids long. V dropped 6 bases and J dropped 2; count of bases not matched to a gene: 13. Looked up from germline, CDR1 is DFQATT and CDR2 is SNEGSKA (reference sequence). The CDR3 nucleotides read TGCAGTGCCTCCCCTGGGCTAGCGGGGGGACCCACAGATACGCAGTATTTT. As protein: CSASPGLAGGPTDTQYF.

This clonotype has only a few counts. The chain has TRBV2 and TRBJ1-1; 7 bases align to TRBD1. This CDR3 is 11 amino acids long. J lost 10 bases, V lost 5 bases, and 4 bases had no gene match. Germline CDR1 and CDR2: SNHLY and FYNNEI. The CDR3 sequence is CASSSDRAAFF. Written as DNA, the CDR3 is TGTGCCAGCAGTTCTGACAGGGCAGCTTTCTTT.

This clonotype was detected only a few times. As DNA, the CDR3 is TGTGCCAGCAGTTACGATCGTGGGACAGGGTATAGAGATACGCAGTATTTT. Amino acid sequence: CASSYDRGTGYRDTQYF. The chain couples TRBV6-6 to TRBJ2-3; 9 nucleotides line up with TRBD1. The V and J ends lost 2 bases and 5 bases, in that order; junction bases with no gene match: 11. CDR1 is MNHNY, CDR2 SVGAGI, per germline (reference sequence). This CDR3 is built from 17 residues.

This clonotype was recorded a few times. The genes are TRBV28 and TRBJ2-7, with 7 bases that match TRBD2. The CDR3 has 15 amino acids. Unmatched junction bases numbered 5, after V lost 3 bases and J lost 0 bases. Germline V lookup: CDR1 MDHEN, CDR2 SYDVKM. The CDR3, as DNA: TGTGCCAGCAGTTTGGAGCGGGGTCACTCCTACGAGCAGTACTTC. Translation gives CASSLERGHSYEQYF.

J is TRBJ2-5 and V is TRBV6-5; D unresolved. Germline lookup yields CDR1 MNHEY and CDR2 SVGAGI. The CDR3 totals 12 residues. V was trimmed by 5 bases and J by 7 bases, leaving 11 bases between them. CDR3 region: CASSPPHGTQYF. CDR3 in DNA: TGTGCCAGCAGTCCTCCTCATGGGACCCAGTACTTC.

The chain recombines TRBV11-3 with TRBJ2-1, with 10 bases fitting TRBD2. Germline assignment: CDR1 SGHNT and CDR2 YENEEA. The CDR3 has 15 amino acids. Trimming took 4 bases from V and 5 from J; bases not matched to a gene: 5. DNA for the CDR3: TGTGCCAGCAGCTCCGGGACTAGCGTTGACAATGAGCAGTTCTTC. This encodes CASSSGTSVDNEQFF.

The chain's CDR3 is CASNLQPLGGYTF. In DNA form, the CDR3 reads TGTGCCAGCAACTTACAACCCCTCGGAGGCTACACCTTC. The V and J genes are TRBV6-2 or TRBV6-3 and TRBJ1-2; no clear D. CDR1 and CDR2 (germline): MNHEY, SVGEGT. Trimming took off 7 bases at V and 8 bases at J, with 17 bases between the two ends. This CDR3 has 13 residues.

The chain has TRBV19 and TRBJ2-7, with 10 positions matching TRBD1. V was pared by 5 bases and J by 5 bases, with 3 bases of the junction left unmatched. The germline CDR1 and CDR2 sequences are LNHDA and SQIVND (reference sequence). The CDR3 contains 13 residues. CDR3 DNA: TGTGCCAGTAGTGTCGGGACAGGGGACGAGCAGTACTTC. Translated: CASSVGTGDEQYF.

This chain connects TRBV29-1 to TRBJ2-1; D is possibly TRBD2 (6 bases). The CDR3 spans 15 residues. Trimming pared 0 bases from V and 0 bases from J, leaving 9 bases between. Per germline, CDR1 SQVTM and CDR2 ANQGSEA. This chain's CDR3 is CSVEDPEGSYNEQFF. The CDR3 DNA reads TGCAGCGTTGAAGATCCGGAGGGCTCCTACAATGAGCAGTTCTTC.